The T cell receptor beta chain under discussion was sequenced for a study of T cells in localized non-small cell lung cancer. For this clone: Its cognate antigen is unknown.

This table comes from immunoSEQ multiplex PCR, and its TCRdb copy is limited to in-frame clones, with some not included. The sample consists of 60,000 to 75,000 clones, about four fifths of them appearing once. Study outcomes and limitations: Appearances in adjacent lung were noted for a median approximately 52 of the top 100 tumor clones.

The sequencing here drew on peripheral blood, taken before any cancer treatment. The TCR originated in a female donor at least 60 years old with stage I lung adenocarcinoma.

As DNA, the CDR3 is TGTGCCAGCAGCCCTCGGACGGTGAACACCGGGGAGCTGTTTTTT. Translated: CASSPRTVNTGELFF. The chain couples TRBV7-8 to TRBJ2-2; no definite D call. The CDR3 has 15 amino acids. The V and J ends lost 5 bases and 1 base respectively, with 11 bases between them. Germline loops: CDR1 SGHVS, CDR2 FQNEAQ.